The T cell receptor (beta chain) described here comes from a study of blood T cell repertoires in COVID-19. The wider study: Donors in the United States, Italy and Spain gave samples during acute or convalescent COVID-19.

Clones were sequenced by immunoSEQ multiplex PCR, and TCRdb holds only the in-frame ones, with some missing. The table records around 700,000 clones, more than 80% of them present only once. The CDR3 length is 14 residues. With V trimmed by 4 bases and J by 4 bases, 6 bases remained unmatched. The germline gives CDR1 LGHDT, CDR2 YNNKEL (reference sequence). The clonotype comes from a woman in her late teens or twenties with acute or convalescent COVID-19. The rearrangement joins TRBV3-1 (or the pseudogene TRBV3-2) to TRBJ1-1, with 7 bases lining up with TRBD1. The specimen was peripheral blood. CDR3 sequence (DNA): TGTGCCAGCAGCCGCTCAGGGGGGAGCACTGAAGCTTTCTTT. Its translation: CASSRSGGSTEAFF.